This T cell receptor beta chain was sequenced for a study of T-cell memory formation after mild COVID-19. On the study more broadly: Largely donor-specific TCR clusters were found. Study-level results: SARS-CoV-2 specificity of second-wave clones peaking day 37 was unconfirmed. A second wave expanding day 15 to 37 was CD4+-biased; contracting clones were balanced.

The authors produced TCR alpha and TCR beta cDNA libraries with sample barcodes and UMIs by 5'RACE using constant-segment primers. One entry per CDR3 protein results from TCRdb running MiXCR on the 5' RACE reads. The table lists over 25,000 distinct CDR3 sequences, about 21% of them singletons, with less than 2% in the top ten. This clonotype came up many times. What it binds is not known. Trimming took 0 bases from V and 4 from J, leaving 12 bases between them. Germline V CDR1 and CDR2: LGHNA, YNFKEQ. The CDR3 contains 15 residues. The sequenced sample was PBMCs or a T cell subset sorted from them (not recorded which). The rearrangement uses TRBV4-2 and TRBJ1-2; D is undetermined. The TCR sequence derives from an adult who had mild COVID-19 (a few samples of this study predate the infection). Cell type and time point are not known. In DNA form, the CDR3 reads TGTGCCAGCAGCCAAGATCCTCCAGGAGCCTATGGCTACACCTTC. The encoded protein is CASSQDPPGAYGYTF.